This TCR beta chain was obtained from a study of shared clonotypes between healthy human individuals. Negatively enriched CD4+ T cells were divided by CD45RA into naive and memory. Libraries were prepared by immunoSEQ multiplex PCR; TCRdb keeps only in-frame clonotypes and omits some of them. The sample has 2 million to 2.5 million clones; approximately 96% are singletons. Study results and caveats: Naive CD4 clonotypes were shared across several donors at roughly 5.5%.

As concerns this clone: Its antigen remains unknown. Other nucleotide sequences from this sample produce the same CDR3.

The CDR3 extends over 13 amino acids. CDR1 is ENHRY and CDR2 is SYGVKD in the germline V gene. V dropped 11 bases and J dropped 0; count of bases not matched to a gene: 4. This TCR was recovered from a man aged 18 to 29 in good health. V usage is TRBV10-3 and J usage is TRBJ2-7; TRBD1 agrees at 10 bases. The sample was naive CD4+ T cells sorted from blood. Stated subset: CD45RA+ positively selected. This chain's CDR3 is CAAGTGDSYEQYF. CDR3 in DNA: TGTGCCGCTGGGACAGGGGACTCCTACGAGCAGTACTTC.